The 32 T cell receptor beta chains reported below all come from one sample, sequenced in a study of cytomegalovirus exposure and HLA in healthy donors. A multiplex PCR was run with 60 Vbeta primers and 13 Jbeta primers. Profiling relied on immunoSEQ multiplex PCR, and the TCRdb table lists in-frame clones only, not all of them. Of tens of thousands of clones listed, 65% to 80% were seen once; the top ten hold over 13%. The sample was PBMCs. These receptors originate from a woman in her forties or fifties in good health and CMV-seropositive.

The gene calls are TRBV14 and TRBJ2-5; 11 positions agree with TRBD2. Trimming took 4 bases from V and 5 from J; bases not matched to a gene: 9. The CDR3 is 16 residues long. The germline gives CDR1 SGHDN, CDR2 FVKESK. CDR3 in DNA: TGTGCCAGCAGCCCTTGGGTAGCGGGAGGGCTGGAGACCCAGTACTTC. This sequence encodes CASSPWVAGGLETQYF.

The V gene is TRBV19, the J gene TRBJ2-7; D possibly corresponds to TRBD2 (6 bases). Trimming removed 5 bases at V and 2 bases at J, with 16 bases between. The CDR3 sequence is 15 residues long. Looked up from germline, CDR1 is LNHDA and CDR2 is SQIVND (reference sequence). CDR3 nucleotides: TGTGCCAGTAGTCCGGAGGGAGGACGAACCTACGAGCAGTACTTC. It specifies CASSPEGGRTYEQYF. The full variable domain, in which reference TRBV19 and TRBJ2-7 provide the parts outside the CDR3, is DGGITQSPKYLFRKEGQNVTLSCEQNLNHDAMYWYRQDPGQGLRLIYYSQIVNDFQKGDIAEGYSVSREKKESFPLTVTSAQKNPTAFYLCASSPEGGRTYEQYFGPGTRLTVT.

The rearrangement links TRBV9 to TRBJ1-2; TRBD1 is a possible D gene (5 bases). The CDR3 covers 13 residues. Germline V gene data show CDR1 as SGDLS and CDR2 as YYNGEE. Between the trimmed V and J ends, which lost 4 bases and 4 bases, there was a span of 11 bases. CDR3 sequence: CASSPGGSYGYTF. In DNA form, the CDR3 reads TGTGCCAGCAGCCCCGGGGGATCCTATGGCTACACCTTC.

The chain carries TRBV27 and TRBJ2-2; D remains ambiguous. The CDR3 runs 16 residues. Trimming took 4 bases from V and 4 from J, leaving 16 bases between them. In germline, CDR1 is MNHEY, CDR2 SMNVEV (reference sequence). CDR3 DNA sequence: TGTGCCAGCAGTTCACCCCCGCGGATGATCACCGGGGAGCTGTTTTTT. Its translation: CASSSPPRMITGELFF.

This clone has just a few counts. This chain connects TRBV27 to TRBJ2-1; D is possibly TRBD1 (6 bases). The CDR3 has 13 amino acids. The germline V and J ends were trimmed by 8 bases and 4 bases, with 12 bases remaining between them. Per the germline V gene, CDR1 is MNHEY and CDR2 is SMNVEV (reference sequence). The CDR3 region is CASQTGAYNEQFF. The CDR3 coding sequence is TGTGCCAGCCAGACAGGAGCGTACAATGAGCAGTTCTTC.

The chain uses TRBV13 and TRBJ2-3; the match to TRBD1 covers 9 bases. Per the germline V gene, CDR1 is PRHDT and CDR2 is FYEKMQ (reference sequence). V was pared by 5 bases and J by 3 bases, with 12 bases of the junction left unmatched. CDR3 length: 17 residues. CDR3: CASSKGRDREGTDTQYF. The CDR3 nucleotides are TGTGCCAGCAGCAAAGGGAGGGACAGGGAGGGAACAGATACGCAGTATTTT.

This clone was recorded only once. This chain uses TRBV10-1 with TRBJ2-2; TRBD1 agrees at 12 bases. The germline V gene has CDR1 WNHNN and CDR2 SYGVQD (reference sequence). The J segment lost 6 bases and the V segment lost 5 bases, leaving 7 bases of the junction unmatched. The CDR3 has 16 residues. CDR3: CASSSAGQGASGELFF. For the CDR3, the DNA is TGCGCCAGCAGTTCAGCGGGACAGGGGGCCTCCGGGGAGCTGTTTTTT.

The gene calls are TRBV6-6 and TRBJ1-4; 8 nucleotides line up with TRBD1. There are 15 residues in the CDR3. J was trimmed by 0 bases and V by 7 bases; bases with no gene match: 4. Looked up from germline, CDR1 is MNHNY and CDR2 is SVGAGI (reference sequence). CDR3 nucleotide sequence: TGTGCCAGCACCGACAGGGGAGCAACTAATGAAAAACTGTTTTTT. Amino acids: CASTDRGATNEKLFF.

This clone was recorded a few times. The genes are TRBV5-3 and TRBJ1-6; possible D gene TRBD1, 5 bases. TRBV5-3 is known as an ORF, though its function is uncertain. Trimming shortened V by 0 bases and J by 9 bases, and 31 bases separated the two germline ends. The CDR3 spans 21 residues. This CDR3 reads CARSLGNGGRTGPGRSSPLHF. The CDR3 nucleotides read TGTGCCAGAAGCTTGGGTAATGGAGGGAGAACGGGACCCGGGCGAAGTTCACCCCTCCACTTT.

This clone was seen a single time. V and J are TRBV5-4 and TRBJ2-1, with TRBD2 matching 8 bases. CDR1 SGHNT and CDR2 YYREEE come from the germline V gene (reference sequence). The CDR3 has 14 residues. V shed 2 bases and J 7 bases; nucleotides not matched to a gene: 5. The CDR3 coding sequence is TGTGCCAGCAGCTTTCAGCGGGAGAATAATGAGCAGTTCTTC. It encodes CASSFQRENNEQFF.

V gene TRBV5-1 combines with J gene TRBJ1-1; D possibly corresponds to TRBD1 (5 bases). Germline CDR1 reads SGHRS; CDR2 reads YFSETQ. Trimming pared 0 bases from V and 11 bases from J, leaving 17 bases between. CDR3 size: 14 residues. The CDR3 DNA reads TGCGCCAGCAGCTTGGATGGACACCCACTCGGGGCTTTCTTT. As protein: CASSLDGHPLGAFF.

The genes are TRBV11-3 and TRBJ2-1; D possibly corresponds to TRBD1 (5 bases). CDR1 is SGHNT, CDR2 YENEEA, per germline. The CDR3 runs to 15 residues. The germline V and J ends were trimmed by 5 bases and 7 bases, with 18 bases remaining between them. CDR3 loop: CASSITGVGNNEQFF. Written as DNA, the CDR3 is TGTGCCAGCAGCATCACAGGTGTGGGGAATAATGAGCAGTTCTTC.

The V call is TRBV9, the J call TRBJ2-2; 14 nucleotides agree with TRBD2. Germline V lookup: CDR1 SGDLS, CDR2 YYNGEE. The CDR3 runs 15 residues. The trim removed 3 bases at V and 6 bases at J, leaving 1 base unmatched. The DNA for the CDR3 is TGTGCCAGCAGCGGGGGACTAGCGGGAGCCGGGGAGCTGTTTTTT. Its protein product is CASSGGLAGAGELFF.

The chain has TRBV19 and TRBJ2-3; a weak D match, TRBD2 (6 bases). The V gene's germline CDR1 is LNHDA and CDR2 SQIVND (reference sequence). V was cut by 1 base and J by 0 bases, with 17 bases left in between. The CDR3 is made up of 18 amino acids. The CDR3 DNA is TGTGCCAGTAGTATAGGGAGGGCTCCCGGGAGCAGCACAGATACGCAGTATTTT. Amino acids: CASSIGRAPGSSTDTQYF.

The chain carries TRBV25-1 and TRBJ2-1; the match to TRBD1 covers 7 bases. The trim removed 6 bases at V and 3 bases at J, leaving 2 bases unmatched. The length of the CDR3 is 13 residues. CDR1 is MGHDK, CDR2 SYGVNS, per germline. In DNA, the CDR3 is TGTGCCAGCAGGAGGGACAGCTACAATGAGCAGTTCTTC. Its protein product is CASRRDSYNEQFF. Combining the CDR3 with reference TRBV25-1 and TRBJ2-1 gives the whole variable domain EADIYQTPRYLVIGTGKKITLECSQTMGHDKMYWYQQDPGMELHLIHYSYGVNSTEKGDLSSESTVSRIRTEHFPLTLESARPSHTSQYLCASRRDSYNEQFFGPGTRLTVL.

This clone appeared a few times. The gene calls are TRBV9 and TRBJ2-2; 7 positions agree with TRBD2. Trimming took 4 bases from V and 4 from J; bases not matched to a gene: 10. The CDR3 is 16 residues long. Germline V CDR1 and CDR2: SGDLS, YYNGEE. CDR3: CASSPRVRETTGELFF. The CDR3 DNA reads TGTGCCAGCAGCCCCCGAGTGCGGGAGACCACCGGGGAGCTGTTTTTT.

This clone was detected only a few times. The genes are TRBV7-3 and TRBJ2-1; D is possibly TRBD1 (5 bases). CDR3 length: 13 residues. Per the germline V gene, CDR1 is SGHTA and CDR2 is FQGTGA. V lost 5 bases, J lost 10 bases, and 15 bases lay in between. The CDR3 DNA reads as TGTGCCAGCAGCCCAATGACAGCGTCGGAGCAGTTCTTC. Translated, it gives CASSPMTASEQFF. The full variable domain, its missing parts supplied by reference TRBV7-3 and TRBJ2-1, is GAGVSQTPSNKVTEKGKYVELRCDPISGHTALYWYRQSLGQGPEFLIYFQGTGAADDSGLPNDRFFAVRPEGSVSTLKIQRTERGDSAVYLCASSPMTASEQFFGPGTRLTVL.

This clone was counted a few times. The J gene is TRBJ2-7, the V gene TRBV5-6; 8 nucleotides line up with TRBD1. Germline V CDR1 and CDR2: SGHDT, YYEEEE. There are 14 residues in the CDR3. V dropped 4 bases and J dropped 4; count of bases not matched to a gene: 7. CDR3 sequence reads: CASSRTGIVYEQYF. CDR3 coding DNA: TGTGCCAGCAGCCGGACAGGGATCGTATACGAGCAGTACTTC.

The CDR3, as DNA: TGTGCCAGCAGTTTTTACAGGGAAAAACTGTTTTTT. Translating gives CASSFYREKLFF. The chain joins TRBV28 to TRBJ1-4, with D perhaps TRBD1 (5 bases). The ends were cut back, 3 bases at V and 8 bases at J, with 7 bases in the middle. Per germline, CDR1 MDHEN and CDR2 SYDVKM. This CDR3 contains 12 residues.

The chain joins TRBV9 to TRBJ1-6; tentatively, D is TRBD1 (5 bases). This CDR3 comprises 14 residues. The V and J ends lost 8 bases and 7 bases respectively, with 16 bases between them. Germline values: CDR1 SGDLS, CDR2 YYNGEE. The CDR3 DNA reads TGTGCCAGTAACCGAGGGACTAAAAATTCACCCCTCCACTTT. Translating it yields CASNRGTKNSPLHF.

This chain uses TRBV6-1 with TRBJ2-5; D is possibly TRBD1 (6 bases). Trimming took off 11 bases at V and 4 bases at J, with 14 bases between the two ends. Germline V gene data show CDR1 as MNHNS and CDR2 as SASEGT. The length of the CDR3 is 12 residues. The CDR3 is CAGRTVGETQYF. The DNA of the CDR3 is TGTGCCGGACGGACAGTCGGAGAGACCCAGTACTTC.

The chain employs TRBV7-8 and TRBJ2-5; TRBD1 matches at 9 bases. The J call is in doubt because the DNA end fits TRBJ2-7 better. Per the germline V gene, CDR1 is SGHVS and CDR2 is FQNEAQ. The CDR3 is made up of 17 amino acids. The CDR3 region has the DNA TGTGCCAGCAGCTTAAGGCGACAGGGGGTAAAGGGTATCGAGCAGTACTTC. Amino acids: CASSLRRQGVKGIEQYF.

This clone was seen just once. CDR3 sequence (DNA): TGTGCCACCAGCAGAGATCAAGCGGGAGGGCCGTCAAATCAGTTCTTC. This sequence encodes CATSRDQAGGPSNQFF. This chain links TRBV15 with TRBJ2-1; 10 bases line up with TRBD2. Trimming removed 0 bases from V and 13 bases from J; junction bases left unmatched: 12. This CDR3 contains 16 residues. CDR1 and CDR2 from the germline V gene are LNHNV and YYDKDF (reference sequence).

The V gene is TRBV29-1, the J gene TRBJ1-2; 7 positions agree with TRBD1. The CDR3 covers 13 residues. V was pared by 5 bases and J by 3 bases, with 6 bases of the junction left unmatched. Germline values: CDR1 SQVTM, CDR2 ANQGSEA. The CDR3 region has the DNA TGCAGCGTTCCCGCCGGGACAGACTATGGCTACACCTTC. This gives the protein CSVPAGTDYGYTF.

The chain is built from TRBV28 and TRBJ1-5, with 7 positions matching TRBD1. Germline loops: CDR1 MDHEN, CDR2 SYDVKM. Losses at the gene ends were 6 bases for V and 1 base for J; bases not matched to a gene: 6. The CDR3 extends over 15 amino acids. The CDR3, as DNA: TGTGCCAGCAGACCAGGGGGACGGAGCAATCAGCCCCAGCATTTT. It codes for CASRPGGRSNQPQHF.

The V call is TRBV6-5, the J call TRBJ2-7; 8 nucleotides align to TRBD1. This CDR3 has 14 residues. V was pared by 5 bases and J by 2 bases, with 5 bases of the junction left unmatched. The germline CDR1 and CDR2 sequences are MNHEY and SVGAGI. The CDR3 DNA is TGTGCCAGCAGTCCAGGGGGCAGAACCTACGAGCAGTACTTC. Amino acid sequence: CASSPGGRTYEQYF.

V usage is TRBV9 and J usage is TRBJ1-1; 10 bases align to TRBD1. Per germline, CDR1 SGDLS and CDR2 YYNGEE. Germline trimming cut 2 bases from V and 4 bases from J; bases unmatched to any gene: 8. This CDR3 contains 16 residues. Here the CDR3 reads CASSVGTGAVGTEAFF. The CDR3 DNA sequence: TGTGCCAGCAGCGTCGGGACAGGGGCCGTGGGCACTGAAGCTTTCTTT.

J is TRBJ2-3 and V is TRBV13, with D possibly TRBD2 on 5 matching bases. The CDR3 is 14 amino acids. Trimming removed 5 bases from V and 4 bases from J, with 13 bases in between. CDR1 is PRHDT, CDR2 FYEKMQ, per germline (reference sequence). The CDR3 is CASSREGWADTQYF. The CDR3 DNA follows: TGTGCCAGCAGCCGAGAGGGTTGGGCAGATACGCAGTATTTT.

This clone was seen only a few times. The V and J genes are TRBV9 and TRBJ2-7; D is uncertain. The CDR3 runs 14 residues. Germline V gene data show CDR1 as SGDLS and CDR2 as YYNGEE. Between the trimmed V and J ends, which lost 0 bases and 3 bases, there was a span of 10 bases. CDR3 protein: CASSVGRTGYEQYF. The DNA for the CDR3 is TGTGCCAGCAGCGTAGGTAGAACCGGCTACGAGCAGTACTTC.

This clone was counted between two and nine times. One junction end does not reproduce the germline sequence, and a read error may be involved. This sequence joins TRBV7-9 and TRBJ1-5, with 7 bases matching TRBD1. Germline CDR1 SEHNR, CDR2 FQNEAQ (reference sequence). CDR3 length: 11 residues. CDR3 residues: CSSSSQGFQHF. The CDR3 nucleotides read TGTTCCAGCAGCTCACAGGGGTTCCAGCATTTT.

The CDR3 DNA follows: TGTGCCACCACCCGGGACAGGCCTTATGAGCAGTACTTC. Translation: CATTRDRPYEQYF. The chain has TRBV19 and TRBJ2-7; 8 nucleotides align to TRBD1. The CDR3 has 13 residues. V was clipped by 10 bases and J by 7 bases; unmatched bases: 12. Germline loops: CDR1 LNHDA, CDR2 SQIVND (reference sequence).

This clone was seen a single time. The CDR3 bases are TGTGCCAGCAGCGTAGTAACGGGAGTGCAGGCCAATGAGCAGTTCTTC. Amino acids: CASSVVTGVQANEQFF. V and J are TRBV9 and TRBJ2-1, with a tentative D call TRBD2 (6 bases). The germline V and J ends were trimmed by 0 bases and 6 bases, with 16 bases remaining between them. Germline V CDR1 and CDR2: SGDLS, YYNGEE. This CDR3 has 16 residues.